The 28 T cell receptor beta chains given below trace back to one sample, sequenced in a study of post-analysis software for immune sequencing data. The antigens for these receptors are not known. Overall study findings and caveats: A few TRBV segments occurring more often in patients than controls included TRBV5-6, TRBV5-1 and TRBV20-1.

The TCR beta cDNA libraries contained unique molecular identifiers. TCRdb fed the PCR reads into MiXCR, producing one record per CDR3 protein. The data contain roughly 600,000 distinct CDR3 sequences, about 44% of them singletons. Specimen: blood. Receptors originate from a girl aged 5-17 years with multiple sclerosis.

In DNA, the CDR3 is TGCGCCAGCAGTAATTCCCCCACAGATACGCAGTATTTT. Protein product: CASSNSPTDTQYF. This rearrangement joins TRBV5-1 to TRBJ2-3, with no clear D. The CDR3 loop spans 13 amino acids. Germline V lookup: CDR1 SGHRS, CDR2 YFSETQ. Trimming pared 5 bases from V and 2 bases from J, leaving 9 bases between.

This clonotype was observed a handful of times. The chain uses TRBV20-1 and TRBJ2-5; 7 bases line up with TRBD1. The CDR3 loop spans 15 amino acids. CDR1 DFQATT and CDR2 SNEGSKA come from the germline V gene (reference sequence). After removal of 1 base from V and 3 bases from J, the junction contained 8 bases not matched to a gene. The CDR3 coding sequence is TGCAGTGCTAGAGGCGAGGACAGGTTAAAAGAGACCCAGTACTTC. Its protein is CSARGEDRLKETQYF.

This clonotype was observed a few times. The chain links TRBV4-1 to TRBJ2-3; no firm D call. V gave up 3 bases and J gave up 1 base, with 8 bases separating them. The CDR3 extends over 14 amino acids. Germline CDR1 MGHRA, CDR2 YSYEKL. DNA for the CDR3: TGCGCCAGCAGCCAGGCCCCCGGCACAGATACGCAGTATTTT. Translating gives CASSQAPGTDTQYF.

The chain joins TRBV5-1 to TRBJ2-3, with a tentative D call TRBD1 (6 bases). Trimming took off 4 bases at V and 6 bases at J, with 24 bases between the two ends. The CDR3 covers 17 residues. Per the germline V gene, CDR1 is SGHRS and CDR2 is YFSETQ. The CDR3 coding sequence is TGCGCCAGCAGCCTCCGGAGGCAGGGGATATCCTTCGATACGCAGTATTTT. It codes for CASSLRRQGISFDTQYF.

The chain joins TRBV9 to TRBJ2-3; D is undetermined. Germline V gives CDR1 SGDLS, CDR2 YYNGEE. V lost 1 base, J lost 2 bases, and 5 bases lay in between. CDR3 length: 13 residues. The CDR3 sequence is CASSVPDTDTQYF. The CDR3 bases are TGTGCCAGCAGCGTACCAGACACAGATACGCAGTATTTT.

The chain has TRBV7-2 and TRBJ1-6; no clear D gene. CDR3 length: 16 amino acids. Deletions cut 6 bases from V and 7 bases from J, with 19 bases between. Looked up from germline, CDR1 is SGHTA and CDR2 is FQGNSA. The CDR3 DNA reads as TGTGCCAGCAGGTCAAATCGGCGGCGAGGGAATTCACCCCTCCACTTT. This sequence encodes CASRSNRRRGNSPLHF.

This clonotype was observed a handful of times. The V and J genes are TRBV7-8 and TRBJ1-5; D might be TRBD1 (6 bases). CDR1 is SGHVS, CDR2 FQNEAQ, per germline. CDR3 length equals 15 residues. V was cut by 1 base and J by 7 bases, with 14 bases left in between. This CDR3 is CASSLGTEVRQPQHF. The CDR3 DNA reads as TGTGCCAGCAGCTTAGGGACAGAAGTCAGACAGCCCCAGCATTTT.

V is TRBV12-3 or TRBV12-4 and J is TRBJ2-1, with a weak D call TRBD1 (6 bases). V lost 3 bases to trimming and J lost 4 bases, with 13 bases between them. The length of the CDR3 is 15 residues. The CDR3 DNA is TGTGCCAGCAGTTTTTGGGGGCGTCATTACAATGAGCAGTTCTTC. Translating gives CASSFWGRHYNEQFF.

V gene TRBV5-4 combines with J gene TRBJ1-1; perhaps TRBD1 as D (5 bases). The CDR3 has 12 residues. V dropped 7 bases and J dropped 5 bases, with 12 bases sitting between them. Per germline, CDR1 SGHNT and CDR2 YYREEE (reference sequence). The CDR3 spells CASGLQETEAFF. The CDR3 DNA sequence: TGTGCCAGCGGTCTACAGGAAACTGAAGCTTTCTTT. Drawing the rest from reference TRBV5-4 and TRBJ1-1, the complete variable domain is ETGVTQSPTHLIKTRGQQVTLRCSSQSGHNTVSWYQQALGQGPQFIFQYYREEENGRGNFPPRFSGLQFPNYSSELNVNALELDDSALYLCASGLQETEAFFGQGTRLTVV.

In DNA form, the CDR3 reads TGTGCCAGCAGGAACGGGGGGGGGCGCGAGCAGTACTTC. Protein: CASRNGGGREQYF. The rearrangement uses TRBV6-5 and TRBJ2-7; 8 bases are a match to TRBD2. The junction had 7 bases not matched to a gene; V was cut back by 6 bases and J by 6 bases. The CDR3 spans 13 residues. Germline assignment: CDR1 MNHEY and CDR2 SVGAGI.

This clonotype was seen more than once but under ten times. This chain links TRBV15 with TRBJ1-2; D gene uncertain. Germline V gene data show CDR1 as LNHNV and CDR2 as YYDKDF (reference sequence). This CDR3 contains 13 residues. V gave up 4 bases and J gave up 4 bases, with 10 bases separating them. CDR3 sequence (DNA): TGTGCCACCAGCATCCGAACGGGCTATGGCTACACCTTC. It translates to CATSIRTGYGYTF.

This clonotype was seen just once. The chain joins TRBV5-1 to TRBJ2-3, with a weak D call TRBD1 (6 bases). The length of the CDR3 is 16 residues. Trimming removed 2 bases at V and 2 bases at J, with 15 bases between. The germline V gene encodes CDR1 SGHRS and CDR2 YFSETQ. The CDR3 DNA reads as TGCGCCAGCAGCTTAGGACAGTTGGGCATCACAGATACGCAGTATTTT. Its translation: CASSLGQLGITDTQYF.

J is TRBJ1-2 and V is TRBV7-9, with D possibly matching TRBD1 (5 bases). Per the germline V gene, CDR1 is SEHNR and CDR2 is FQNEAQ (reference sequence). Trimming took off 7 bases at V and 3 bases at J, with 15 bases between the two ends. The CDR3 runs to 14 residues. CDR3 protein: CASTFWRGDYGYTF. CDR3 bases: TGTGCCAGCACCTTCTGGAGAGGGGACTATGGCTACACCTTC.

This chain uses TRBV20-1 with TRBJ1-1; D unresolved. V dropped 1 base and J dropped 0 bases, with 9 bases sitting between them. The length of the CDR3 is 14 residues. CDR1 is DFQATT and CDR2 is SNEGSKA in the germline V gene (reference sequence). This CDR3 is CSARVTGMNTEAFF. The CDR3, as DNA: TGCAGTGCTAGAGTGACCGGTATGAACACTGAAGCTTTCTTT.

This rearrangement joins TRBV20-1 to TRBJ1-5; 9 bases fit TRBD1. The CDR3 totals 15 residues. V was clipped by 4 bases and J by 5 bases; unmatched bases: 9. The germline CDR1 and CDR2 sequences are DFQATT and SNEGSKA (reference sequence). In nucleotides, the CDR3 is TGCAGTGCTACCATAATGGGACAGGGCGATCAGCCCCAGCATTTT. Amino acids: CSATIMGQGDQPQHF.

This clonotype has only a few counts. The rearrangement joins TRBV27 to TRBJ2-3; TRBD1 matches 7 bases. Germline V gene data show CDR1 as MNHEY and CDR2 as SMNVEV (reference sequence). After removal of 5 bases from V and 0 bases from J, the junction contained 8 bases not matched to a gene. CDR3 length equals 16 residues. DNA of the CDR3: TGTGCCAGCAGTACTCTGGACAGGACTAGCACAGATACGCAGTATTTT. The encoded protein is CASSTLDRTSTDTQYF.

This clonotype has just a few counts. The chain uses TRBV20-1 and TRBJ2-5; TRBD1 is a possible D gene (6 bases). CDR3 length: 14 residues. Germline values: CDR1 DFQATT, CDR2 SNEGSKA (reference sequence). The V and J ends lost 5 bases and 4 bases respectively, with 17 bases between them. In nucleotides, the CDR3 is TGCAGTGCTCCGAGGGGCAGGGGTGGAGAGACCCAGTACTTC. Translation gives CSAPRGRGGETQYF.

This clonotype turned up a few times. V and J are TRBV6-2 or TRBV6-3 and TRBJ1-4; perhaps TRBD1 as D (6 bases). The germline V and J ends were trimmed by 4 bases and 5 bases, with 11 bases remaining between them. The CDR3 consists of 14 residues. Germline V gene data show CDR1 as MNHEY and CDR2 as SVGEGT. CDR3: CASSSDRTNEKLFF. CDR3 DNA: TGTGCCAGCAGTTCCGACAGGACGAATGAAAAACTGTTTTTT.

In DNA, the CDR3 is TGTGCCACCAGCAGAGATCGAGCTAATGAAAAACTGTTTTTT. Translated, it gives CATSRDRANEKLFF. J is TRBJ1-4 and V is TRBV15; D call uncertain. This CDR3 contains 14 residues. Germline V lookup: CDR1 LNHNV, CDR2 YYDKDF (reference sequence). Trimming shortened V by 0 bases and J by 3 bases, and 5 bases separated the two germline ends.

This clonotype was seen a handful of times. V and J are TRBV6-6 and TRBJ2-7; D unresolved. Germline loops: CDR1 MNHNY, CDR2 SVGAGI (reference sequence). This CDR3 contains 11 residues. V lost 7 bases and J 6 bases, leaving 10 bases between the germline ends. CDR3: CASTPRVEQYF. CDR3 DNA: TGTGCCAGCACCCCCCGGGTCGAGCAGTACTTC.

The chain employs TRBV12-3 or TRBV12-4 and TRBJ2-7; 12 bases fit TRBD2. The CDR3 length is 18 residues. The junction had 15 bases not matched to a gene; V was cut back by 4 bases and J by 5 bases. CDR3 nucleotides: TGTGCCAGCAGTTCTGGCCTGGGGACTAGCGGGCACTCTGACGAGCAGTACTTC. This encodes CASSSGLGTSGHSDEQYF.

The chain employs TRBV7-2 and TRBJ2-5; the match to TRBD2 covers 10 bases. Germline V gives CDR1 SGHTA, CDR2 FQGNSA. J lost 5 bases, V lost 2 bases, and 8 bases had no gene match. The CDR3 loop spans 16 amino acids. The CDR3: CASSLRTSGPRETQYF. In nucleotides, the CDR3 is TGTGCCAGCAGCTTAAGGACTAGCGGTCCGAGGGAGACCCAGTACTTC.

The chain is built from TRBV5-5 and TRBJ1-4; a weak D match, TRBD1 (5 bases). The CDR3 runs to 15 residues. V was shortened by 0 bases and J by 3 bases, with 9 bases between the two germline ends. Germline V gene sequence: CDR1 SGHKS, CDR2 YYEKEE (reference sequence). The CDR3 DNA is TGTGCCAGCAGCTTGGCGGTGGGGCCTAATGAAAAACTGTTTTTT. Amino acid sequence: CASSLAVGPNEKLFF. The full variable domain, completed using reference TRBV5-5 and TRBJ1-4, is DAGVTQSPTHLIKTRGQQVTLRCSPISGHKSVSWYQQVLGQGPQFIFQYYEKEERGRGNFPDRFSARQFPNYSSELNVNALLLGDSALYLCASSLAVGPNEKLFFGSGTQLSVL.

As concerns this clonotype: One end of the junction varies from germline; a read error may be responsible. The chain uses TRBV12-3 or TRBV12-4 and TRBJ2-1; tentative D call: TRBD2 (6 bases). This CDR3 region has 12 residues. The CDR3, as DNA: TGTGCCGGGGGACTCTCCTACAATGGGCAGTTCTTC. Protein: CAGGLSYNGQFF.

The J gene is TRBJ1-2, the V gene TRBV5-1; D perhaps matches TRBD1 (5 bases). The germline V gene has CDR1 SGHRS and CDR2 YFSETQ. V was trimmed by 5 bases and J by 3 bases, leaving 11 bases between them. The CDR3 has 13 amino acids. CDR3 sequence reads: CASRGEGYYGYTF. The CDR3 nucleotides are TGCGCCAGCAGAGGGGAGGGTTACTATGGCTACACCTTC.

This clonotype has just a few counts. V gene TRBV9 combines with J gene TRBJ1-6; D not resolved. The CDR3 sequence is 14 residues long. Germline values: CDR1 SGDLS, CDR2 YYNGEE. V was trimmed by 6 bases and J by 6 bases, leaving 13 bases between them. In nucleotides, the CDR3 is TGTGCCAGCACCTCCGCCTACGTTAATTCACCCCTCCACTTT. It translates to CASTSAYVNSPLHF. Filled out from reference TRBV9 and TRBJ1-6, the complete variable domain reads DSGVTQTPKHLITATGQRVTLRCSPRSGDLSVYWYQQSLDQGLQFLIQYYNGEERAKGNILERFSAQQFPDLHSELNLSSLELGDSALYFCASTSAYVNSPLHFGNGTRLTVT.

The J gene is TRBJ2-1, the V gene TRBV27, with TRBD2 as a possible D gene (5 bases). This CDR3 contains 14 residues. V lost 3 bases and J lost 9, with 15 bases in between. In germline, CDR1 is MNHEY, CDR2 SMNVEV (reference sequence). In nucleotides, the CDR3 is TGTGCCAGCAGTTTTTCGGACTGGCCCGGTGAGCAGTTCTTC. It encodes CASSFSDWPGEQFF.

This clonotype came up a few times. The J gene is TRBJ1-2, the V gene TRBV4-1, with D unresolved. V lost 1 base to trimming and J lost 1 base, with 16 bases between them. From germline, CDR1 is MGHRA and CDR2 YSYEKL. The CDR3 is 17 amino acids. CDR3 nucleotides: TGCGCCAGCAGCCAAGGGGAACTTGAGTTGGGTAACTATGGCTACACCTTC. This translates into CASSQGELELGNYGYTF.